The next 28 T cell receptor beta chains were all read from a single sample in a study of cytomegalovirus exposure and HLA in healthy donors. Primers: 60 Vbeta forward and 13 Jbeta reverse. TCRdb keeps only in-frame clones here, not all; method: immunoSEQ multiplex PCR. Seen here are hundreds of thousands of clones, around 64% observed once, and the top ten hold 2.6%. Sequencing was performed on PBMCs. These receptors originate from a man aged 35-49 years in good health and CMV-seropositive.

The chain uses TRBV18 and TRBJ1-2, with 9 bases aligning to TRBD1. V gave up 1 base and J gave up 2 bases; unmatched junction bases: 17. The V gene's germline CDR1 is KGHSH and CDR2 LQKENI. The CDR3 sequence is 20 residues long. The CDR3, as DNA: TGTGCCAGCTCACCACTAATTTCAACCCCCGGGACAGGGAGAAACTATGGCTACACCTTC. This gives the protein CASSPLISTPGTGRNYGYTF. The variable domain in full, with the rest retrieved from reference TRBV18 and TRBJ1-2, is NAGVMQNPRHLVRRRGQEARLRCSPMKGHSHVYWYRQLPEEGLKFMVYLQKENIIDESGMPKERFSAEFPKEGPSILRIQQVVRGDSAAYFCASSPLISTPGTGRNYGYTFGSGTRLTVV.

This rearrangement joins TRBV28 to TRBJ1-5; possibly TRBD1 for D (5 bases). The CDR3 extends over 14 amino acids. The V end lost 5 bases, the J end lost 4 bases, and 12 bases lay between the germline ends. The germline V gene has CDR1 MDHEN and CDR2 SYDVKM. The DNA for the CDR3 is TGTGCCAGCAGTGTCGGGACTTTTAATCAGCCCCAGCATTTT. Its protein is CASSVGTFNQPQHF.

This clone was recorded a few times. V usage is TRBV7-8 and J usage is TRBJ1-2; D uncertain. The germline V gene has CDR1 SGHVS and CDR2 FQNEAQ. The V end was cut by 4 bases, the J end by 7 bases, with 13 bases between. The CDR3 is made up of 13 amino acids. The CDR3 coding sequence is TGTGCCAGCAGCTACAGTCCCGGAGGTGGCTACACCTTC. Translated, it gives CASSYSPGGGYTF.

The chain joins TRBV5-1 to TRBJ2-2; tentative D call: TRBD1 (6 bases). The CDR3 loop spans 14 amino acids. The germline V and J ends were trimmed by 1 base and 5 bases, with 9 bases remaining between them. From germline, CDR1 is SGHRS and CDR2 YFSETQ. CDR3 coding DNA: TGCGCCAGCAGCTTGACACAGGGAACCGGGGAGCTGTTTTTT. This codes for CASSLTQGTGELFF.

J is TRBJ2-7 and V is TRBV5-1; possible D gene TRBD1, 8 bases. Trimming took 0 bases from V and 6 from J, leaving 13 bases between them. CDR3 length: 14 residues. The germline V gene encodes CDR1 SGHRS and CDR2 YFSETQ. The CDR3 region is CASSLGTGRGEQYF. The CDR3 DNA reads TGCGCCAGCAGCTTGGGGACAGGGAGGGGCGAGCAGTACTTC.

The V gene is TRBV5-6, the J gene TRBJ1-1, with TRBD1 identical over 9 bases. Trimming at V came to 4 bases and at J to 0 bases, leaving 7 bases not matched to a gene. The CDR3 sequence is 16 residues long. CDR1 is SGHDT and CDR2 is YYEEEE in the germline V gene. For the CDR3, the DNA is TGTGCCAGCAGCGCGGGACAGGGTACCATGAACACTGAAGCTTTCTTT. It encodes CASSAGQGTMNTEAFF.

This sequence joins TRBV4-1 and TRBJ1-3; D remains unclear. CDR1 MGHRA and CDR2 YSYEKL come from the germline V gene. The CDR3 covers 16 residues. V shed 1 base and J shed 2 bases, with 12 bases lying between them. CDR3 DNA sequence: TGCGCCAGCAGCCAAGGAATAGGGAGAACTGGAAACACCATATATTTT. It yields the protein CASSQGIGRTGNTIYF.

The CDR3 nucleotides read TGTGCCAGCCGGGGGGGGGTTGAGGGCTACACCTTC. This encodes CASRGGVEGYTF. The rearrangement links TRBV6-5 to TRBJ1-2; TRBD1 is a possible D gene (5 bases). The CDR3 has 12 amino acids. V was cut by 8 bases and J by 8 bases, with 15 bases left in between. The germline V gene encodes CDR1 MNHEY and CDR2 SVGAGI.

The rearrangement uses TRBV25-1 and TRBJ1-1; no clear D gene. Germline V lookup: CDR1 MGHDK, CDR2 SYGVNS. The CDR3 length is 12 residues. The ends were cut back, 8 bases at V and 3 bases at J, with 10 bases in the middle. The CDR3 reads CASGPQYTEAFF. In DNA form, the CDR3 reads TGTGCCAGCGGCCCCCAGTACACTGAAGCTTTCTTT.

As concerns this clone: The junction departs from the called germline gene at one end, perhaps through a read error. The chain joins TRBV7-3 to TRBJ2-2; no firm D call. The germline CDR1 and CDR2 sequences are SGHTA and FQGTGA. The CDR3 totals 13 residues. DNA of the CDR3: TGTGCCAGCAGCCTATCGAACCCCGGGGAGCTGTTTTTT. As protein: CASSLSNPGELFF.

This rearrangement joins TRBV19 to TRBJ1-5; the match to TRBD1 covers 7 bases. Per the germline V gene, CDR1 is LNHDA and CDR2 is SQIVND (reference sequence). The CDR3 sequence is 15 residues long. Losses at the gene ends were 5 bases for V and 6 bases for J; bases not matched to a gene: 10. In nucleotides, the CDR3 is TGTGCCAGTAGTCCGTTAGGGACAGCTGGTCAGCCCCAGCATTTT. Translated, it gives CASSPLGTAGQPQHF.

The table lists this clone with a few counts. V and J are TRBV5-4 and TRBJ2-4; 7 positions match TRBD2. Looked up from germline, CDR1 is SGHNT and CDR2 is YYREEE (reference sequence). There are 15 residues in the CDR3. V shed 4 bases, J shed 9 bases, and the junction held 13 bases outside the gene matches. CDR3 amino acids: CASSDQRDGGGIQYF. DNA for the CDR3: TGTGCCAGCAGCGATCAAAGGGATGGCGGGGGCATTCAGTACTTC.

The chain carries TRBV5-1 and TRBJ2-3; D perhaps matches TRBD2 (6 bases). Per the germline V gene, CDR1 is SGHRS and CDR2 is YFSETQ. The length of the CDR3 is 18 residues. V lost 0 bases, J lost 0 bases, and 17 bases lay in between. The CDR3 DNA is TGCGCCAGCAGCTTGGCCAGGTTCCGGGAGTCGAGCACAGATACGCAGTATTTT. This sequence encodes CASSLARFRESSTDTQYF.

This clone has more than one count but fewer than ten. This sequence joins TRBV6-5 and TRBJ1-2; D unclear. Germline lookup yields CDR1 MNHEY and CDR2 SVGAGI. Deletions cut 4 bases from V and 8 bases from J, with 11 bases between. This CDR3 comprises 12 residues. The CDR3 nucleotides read TGTGCCAGCAGTTCTGGGAGCAGGGGCTACACCTTC. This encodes CASSSGSRGYTF.

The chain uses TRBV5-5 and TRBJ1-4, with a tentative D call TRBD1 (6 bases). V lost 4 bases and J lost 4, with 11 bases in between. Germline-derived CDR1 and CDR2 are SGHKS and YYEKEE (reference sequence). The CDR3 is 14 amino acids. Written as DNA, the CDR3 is TGTGCCAGCAGCGCGGACAGATTTAATGAAAAACTGTTTTTT. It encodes CASSADRFNEKLFF.

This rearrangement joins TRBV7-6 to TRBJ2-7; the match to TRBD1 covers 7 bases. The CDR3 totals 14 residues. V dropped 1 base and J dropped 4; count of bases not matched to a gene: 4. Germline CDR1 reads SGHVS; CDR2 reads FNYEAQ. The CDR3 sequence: CASSLGDREYEQYF. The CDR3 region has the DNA TGTGCCAGCAGCTTAGGAGACAGGGAATACGAGCAGTACTTC.

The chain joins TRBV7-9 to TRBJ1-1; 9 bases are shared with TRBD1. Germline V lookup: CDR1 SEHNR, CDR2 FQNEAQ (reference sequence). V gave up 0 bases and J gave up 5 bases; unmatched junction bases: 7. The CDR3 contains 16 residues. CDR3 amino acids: CASSLARYGTGTEAFF. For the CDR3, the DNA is TGTGCCAGCAGCTTAGCCCGATATGGGACAGGGACTGAAGCTTTCTTT.

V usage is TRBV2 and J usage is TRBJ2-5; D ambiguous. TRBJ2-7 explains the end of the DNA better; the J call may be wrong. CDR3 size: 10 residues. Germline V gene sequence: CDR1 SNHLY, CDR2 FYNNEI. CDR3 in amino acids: CASSAYEQYF. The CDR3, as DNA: TGTGCCAGCAGTGCCTACGAGCAGTACTTC.

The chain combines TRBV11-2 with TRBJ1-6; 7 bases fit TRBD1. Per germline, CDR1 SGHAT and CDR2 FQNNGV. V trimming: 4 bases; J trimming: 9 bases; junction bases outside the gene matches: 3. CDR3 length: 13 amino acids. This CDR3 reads CASSSDRISPLHF. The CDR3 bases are TGTGCCAGCAGCTCGGACAGGATTTCACCCCTCCACTTT.

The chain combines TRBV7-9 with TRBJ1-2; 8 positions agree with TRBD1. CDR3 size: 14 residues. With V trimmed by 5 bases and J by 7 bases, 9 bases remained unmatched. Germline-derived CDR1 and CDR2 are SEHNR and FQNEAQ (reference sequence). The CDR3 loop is CASSGPTGAGGYTF. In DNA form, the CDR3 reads TGTGCCAGCAGCGGGCCGACAGGGGCCGGTGGCTACACCTTC.

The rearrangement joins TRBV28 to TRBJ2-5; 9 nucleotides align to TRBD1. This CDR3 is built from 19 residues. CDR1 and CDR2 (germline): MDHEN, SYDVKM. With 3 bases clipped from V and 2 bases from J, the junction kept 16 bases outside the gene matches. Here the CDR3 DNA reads TGTGCCAGCAGTTTGGCGGGACAGGGCTTTACGGTTAGACAAGAGACCCAGTACTTC. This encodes CASSLAGQGFTVRQETQYF.

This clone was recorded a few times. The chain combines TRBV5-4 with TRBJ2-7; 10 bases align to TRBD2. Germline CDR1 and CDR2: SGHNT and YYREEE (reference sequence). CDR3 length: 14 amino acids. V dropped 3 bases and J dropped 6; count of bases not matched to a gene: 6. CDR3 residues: CASSYSGGAIEQYF. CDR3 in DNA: TGTGCCAGCAGCTACAGCGGGGGGGCGATCGAGCAGTACTTC. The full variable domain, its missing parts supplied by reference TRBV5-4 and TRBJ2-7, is ETGVTQSPTHLIKTRGQQVTLRCSSQSGHNTVSWYQQALGQGPQFIFQYYREEENGRGNFPPRFSGLQFPNYSSELNVNALELDDSALYLCASSYSGGAIEQYFGPGTRLTVT.

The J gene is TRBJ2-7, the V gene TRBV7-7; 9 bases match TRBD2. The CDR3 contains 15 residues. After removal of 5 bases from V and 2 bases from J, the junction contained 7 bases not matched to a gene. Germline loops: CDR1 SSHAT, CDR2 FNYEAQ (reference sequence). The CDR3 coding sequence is TGTGCCAGCAGCCCCTTAGCGGGGGTGCCCTACGAGCAGTACTTC. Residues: CASSPLAGVPYEQYF.

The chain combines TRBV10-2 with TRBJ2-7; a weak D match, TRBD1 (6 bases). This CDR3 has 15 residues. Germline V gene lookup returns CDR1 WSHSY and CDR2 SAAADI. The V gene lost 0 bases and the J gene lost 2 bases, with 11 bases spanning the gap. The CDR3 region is CASSESVRGPYEQYF. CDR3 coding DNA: TGCGCCAGCAGTGAGTCGGTCAGGGGCCCCTACGAGCAGTACTTC.

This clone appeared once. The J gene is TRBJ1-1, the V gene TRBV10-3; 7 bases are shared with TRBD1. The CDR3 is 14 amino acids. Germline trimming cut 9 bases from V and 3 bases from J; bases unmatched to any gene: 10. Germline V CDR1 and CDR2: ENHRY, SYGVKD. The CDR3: CAMGDSRFHTEAFF. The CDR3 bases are TGTGCCATGGGGGACAGCCGATTCCACACTGAAGCTTTCTTT.

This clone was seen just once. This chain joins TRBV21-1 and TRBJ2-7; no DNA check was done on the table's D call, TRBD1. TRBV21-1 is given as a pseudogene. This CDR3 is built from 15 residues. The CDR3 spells CASSRRIGHTYEQYF. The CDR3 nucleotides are TGTGCCAGCAGCAGAAGGATTGGACACACCTACGAGCAGTACTTC.

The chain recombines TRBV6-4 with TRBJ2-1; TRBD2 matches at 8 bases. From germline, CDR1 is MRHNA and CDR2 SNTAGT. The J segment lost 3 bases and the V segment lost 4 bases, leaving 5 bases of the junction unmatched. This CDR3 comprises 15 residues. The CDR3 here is CASSASGGYYNEQFF. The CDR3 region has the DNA TGTGCCAGCAGTGCCAGCGGGGGTTACTACAATGAGCAGTTCTTC.

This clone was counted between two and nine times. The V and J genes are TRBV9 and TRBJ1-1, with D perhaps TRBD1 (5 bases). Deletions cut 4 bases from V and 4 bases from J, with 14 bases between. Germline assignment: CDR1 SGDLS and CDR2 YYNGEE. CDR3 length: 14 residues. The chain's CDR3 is CASSPPGWTTEAFF. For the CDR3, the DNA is TGTGCCAGCAGCCCGCCAGGGTGGACCACTGAAGCTTTCTTT.